This T cell receptor beta chain was sequenced in a study of CD8+CD57+ T cells in acquired aplastic anemia. Profiling that covered TCR beta VDJ and CDR3 relied on genomic DNA as its template. TCRdb recomputed calls from the reads with MiXCR, one row per CDR3 protein. This table has fewer than 250,000 distinct CDR3 sequences, around half appearing once. In its sample, this clonotype was seen once. This clonotype was obtained from a human donor in good health, serving as a control. The material sequenced was sorted CD4+, CD8+, or CD8+CD57+ T cells (not recorded which) from PBMCs.

CDR3 amino acids: CASSLEVNADTQYF. In DNA, the CDR3 is TGTGCCAGCAGCTTAGAGGTAAACGCAGATACGCAGTATTTT. The rearrangement uses TRBV7-8 and TRBJ2-3; D call uncertain. CDR3 length: 14 residues. Per the germline V gene, CDR1 is SGHVS and CDR2 is FQNEAQ. Trimming took 1 base from V and 4 from J, leaving 9 bases between them.